This T cell receptor beta chain was obtained from a study of T cell repertoires in cytomegalovirus infection. In its sample, this clonotype was seen a few times. Its antigen remains unidentified. TCRdb re-called the reads with MiXCR, one entry per CDR3 protein. The table records around 70,000 distinct CDR3 sequences, about 30% of them present only once. Germline V gene sequence: CDR1 DFQATT, CDR2 SNEGSKA (reference sequence). This CDR3 spans 11 amino acids. Unmatched junction bases numbered 8, after V lost 6 bases and J lost 9 bases. This sequence originates from a human donor in good health (CMV status not recorded). Some clones in this sample may be carry-over from other donors' samples. This sequence joins TRBV20-1 and TRBJ2-7; 7 nucleotides agree with TRBD1. Sample: CD8+ T cells from cultured PBMCs, taken from culture after CMV antigen stimulation. The CDR3 nucleotides read TGCAGTGCAAAGAAGGGGGCCCGGCAGTACTTC. Residues: CSAKKGARQYF.